The next 21 T cell receptor beta chains were all read from a single sample in a study of blood T cell repertoires in COVID-19. Data came from immunoSEQ multiplex PCR; TCRdb stores just in-frame clones and leaves some out. Among some 130,000 clones listed, around 83% were seen once. Sequenced input: PBMCs or T cells enriched from blood (not recorded which). The receptors shown here come from a man under 40 who had recovered from COVID-19.

Many counts were recorded for this clone. The V gene is TRBV19, the J gene TRBJ2-1; 10 bases match TRBD2. The germline V gene has CDR1 LNHDA and CDR2 SQIVND (reference sequence). This CDR3 is built from 14 residues. J gave up 7 bases and V 5 bases, and 5 bases lay outside the gene matches. In DNA, the CDR3 is TGTGCCAGTAGTCCGGGACTAGCGATGAATGAGCAGTTCTTC. Translated: CASSPGLAMNEQFF.

V usage is TRBV7-2 and J usage is TRBJ1-5; 8 bases are shared with TRBD1. The germline V gene has CDR1 SGHTA and CDR2 FQGNSA. The CDR3 is made up of 14 amino acids. V lost 5 bases and J lost 5; bases outside the gene matches: 5. The CDR3 sequence is CASSQTGVDQPQHF. For the CDR3, the DNA is TGTGCCAGCAGCCAGACAGGGGTCGATCAGCCCCAGCATTTT.

J is TRBJ1-2 and V is TRBV5-1, with 9 bases fitting TRBD1. The CDR3 has 15 amino acids. V was pared by 4 bases and J by 3 bases, with 7 bases of the junction left unmatched. CDR1 SGHRS and CDR2 YFSETQ come from the germline V gene. The CDR3 region has the DNA TGCGCCAGCAGCGCCGGGACAGGGACTGACTATGGCTACACCTTC. This sequence encodes CASSAGTGTDYGYTF.

The V gene is TRBV4-1, the J gene TRBJ2-7, with TRBD1 identical over 8 bases. The CDR3 covers 14 residues. Germline values: CDR1 MGHRA, CDR2 YSYEKL. Trimming removed 3 bases from V and 3 bases from J; junction bases left unmatched: 4. CDR3 sequence reads: CASSQTTGDYEQYF. The CDR3 DNA is TGCGCCAGCAGCCAGACGACAGGGGACTACGAGCAGTACTTC.

The chain employs TRBV9 and TRBJ2-1; 8 positions match TRBD1. Looked up from germline, CDR1 is SGDLS and CDR2 is YYNGEE. Losses at the gene ends were 4 bases for V and 7 bases for J; bases not matched to a gene: 7. CDR3 length: 14 residues. The CDR3 loop reads CASSLRDRTNEQFF. CDR3 coding DNA: TGTGCCAGCAGCCTCCGGGACAGGACGAATGAGCAGTTCTTC.

The V and J genes are TRBV3-1 (or the pseudogene TRBV3-2) and TRBJ1-2; D possibly corresponds to TRBD1 (5 bases). The V and J ends lost 4 bases and 5 bases respectively, with 14 bases between them. The germline V gene encodes CDR1 LGHDT and CDR2 YNNKEL (reference sequence). The CDR3 consists of 14 residues. CDR3 residues: CASSPGGSPYGYTF. CDR3 in DNA: TGTGCCAGCAGCCCGGGGGGGTCACCTTATGGCTACACCTTC.

This clone was seen more than once but under ten times. The chain joins TRBV5-1 to TRBJ1-6; possible D gene TRBD1, 5 bases. The germline V and J ends were trimmed by 0 bases and 3 bases, with 10 bases remaining between them. Germline values: CDR1 SGHRS, CDR2 YFSETQ. The CDR3 covers 16 residues. In DNA form, the CDR3 reads TGCGCCAGCAGCTTGGGGCCGACAGACTATAATTCACCCCTCCACTTT. This encodes CASSLGPTDYNSPLHF. Full variable domain (missing parts from reference TRBV5-1 and TRBJ1-6): KAGVTQTPRYLIKTRGQQVTLSCSPISGHRSVSWYQQTPGQGLQFLFEYFSETQRNKGNFPGRFSGRQFSNSRSEMNVSTLELGDSALYLCASSLGPTDYNSPLHFGNGTRLTVT.

The chain carries TRBV12-3 or TRBV12-4 and TRBJ2-1; 7 bases are shared with TRBD2. Trimming cost V 8 bases and J 8 bases; bases outside gene matches: 9. This CDR3 contains 13 residues. The CDR3 loop is CASLGDYLDEQFF. The CDR3 DNA is TGTGCCAGCCTGGGGGACTACCTGGATGAGCAGTTCTTC.

This chain links TRBV4-1 with TRBJ2-1; the match to TRBD1 covers 10 bases. This CDR3 contains 14 residues. V shed 11 bases, J shed 5 bases, and the junction held 9 bases outside the gene matches. Per the germline V gene, CDR1 is MGHRA and CDR2 is YSYEKL. CDR3 sequence (DNA): TGCGCCTGCGGCACCGGGACAGGGGACAATGAGCAGTTCTTC. Its protein is CACGTGTGDNEQFF.

Here the CDR3 reads CASSPHLGSSYEQYV. The CDR3 DNA sequence: TGTGCCAGCAGCCCACACCTGGGGAGCTCCTACGAGCAGTACGTC. This chain connects TRBV7-2 to TRBJ2-7, with TRBD2 as a possible D gene (5 bases). The germline V and J ends were trimmed by 5 bases and 0 bases, with 14 bases remaining between them. The germline gives CDR1 SGHTA, CDR2 FQGNSA. CDR3 size: 15 residues.

The V call is TRBV19, the J call TRBJ2-5; D is undetermined. There are 13 residues in the CDR3. V lost 3 bases and J lost 5, with 10 bases in between. Germline CDR1 and CDR2: LNHDA and SQIVND (reference sequence). The CDR3 sequence is CASSMQIQETQYF. The DNA for the CDR3 is TGTGCCAGTAGTATGCAAATACAGGAGACCCAGTACTTC.

The table lists this clone with a few counts. The chain links TRBV6-4 to TRBJ2-3; D possibly corresponds to TRBD1 (6 bases). CDR1 and CDR2 (germline): MRHNA, SNTAGT. The V end lost 4 bases, the J end lost 0 bases, and 8 bases lay between the germline ends. CDR3 length: 14 residues. CDR3 in DNA: TGTGCCAGCAGTGCCACAGGGAGCACAGATACGCAGTATTTT. This encodes CASSATGSTDTQYF.

The chain is built from TRBV7-9 and TRBJ2-1; no clear D gene. V was pared by 7 bases and J by 7 bases, with 17 bases between. The CDR3 extends over 14 amino acids. Germline V gene sequence: CDR1 SEHNR, CDR2 FQNEAQ (reference sequence). The CDR3, as DNA: TGTGCCAGCACGGGTCGAATAGCCGGGAATGAGCAGTTCTTC. This encodes CASTGRIAGNEQFF.

V and J are TRBV6-5 and TRBJ2-7; TRBD1 aligns across 9 bases. Germline CDR1 and CDR2: MNHEY and SVGAGI. This CDR3 is 13 amino acids long. V lost 6 bases and J lost 3; bases outside the gene matches: 3. Here the CDR3 reads CASSRDRVYEQYF. The CDR3 nucleotides are TGTGCCAGCAGCCGGGACAGGGTCTACGAGCAGTACTTC.

The V and J genes are TRBV25-1 and TRBJ2-7, with 7 bases that match TRBD1. Trimming took 5 bases from V and 1 from J; bases not matched to a gene: 5. The CDR3 totals 14 residues. Germline lookup yields CDR1 MGHDK and CDR2 SYGVNS. The CDR3 DNA reads TGTGCCAGCAGTCCCCGACAGGGTTCCTACGAGCAGTACTTC. It translates to CASSPRQGSYEQYF.

The rearrangement uses TRBV7-9 and TRBJ1-2, with a tentative D call TRBD1 (5 bases). Trimming cost V 2 bases and J 3 bases, with 7 bases left between them. The CDR3 loop spans 13 amino acids. Germline CDR1 SEHNR, CDR2 FQNEAQ (reference sequence). For the CDR3, the DNA is TGTGCCAGCAGCTTACCGGGGGACTATGGCTACACCTTC. It translates to CASSLPGDYGYTF.

This clone has a single count. The chain recombines TRBV21-1 with TRBJ2-7; TRBD1 is the table's D call, not checked against the DNA. TRBV21-1 is a documented pseudogene. This CDR3 comprises 13 residues. CDR3 region: CASSKGATYEQYF. CDR3 nucleotide sequence: TGTGCCAGCAGCAAAGGGGCAACCTACGAGCAGTACTTC.

This clone was counted at least ten times. The chain employs TRBV2 and TRBJ2-7, with TRBD2 matching over 7 bases. The CDR3 totals 12 residues. Per germline, CDR1 SNHLY and CDR2 FYNNEI. The J segment lost 0 bases and the V segment lost 8 bases, leaving 1 base of the junction unmatched. This chain's CDR3 is CASQRGSYEQYV. The CDR3 region has the DNA TGTGCCAGCCAGCGGGGCTCCTACGAGCAGTACGTC.

The V gene is TRBV20-1, the J gene TRBJ1-2; no definite D call. The CDR3 is 11 amino acids. Trimming took off 6 bases at V and 5 bases at J, with 10 bases between the two ends. The germline CDR1 and CDR2 sequences are DFQATT and SNEGSKA (reference sequence). CDR3 protein: CSASQRYGYTF. The CDR3 region has the DNA TGCAGTGCGTCCCAGAGGTATGGCTACACCTTC.

The CDR3 DNA follows: TGTGCCAGCAGCTTGGCCCAGGGGCTGGGCCCCCAGCATTTT. Its protein product is CASSLAQGLGPQHF. V usage is TRBV5-5 and J usage is TRBJ1-5, with D possibly matching TRBD1 (6 bases). Germline CDR1 reads SGHKS; CDR2 reads YYEKEE (reference sequence). This CDR3 has 14 residues. Trimming took 0 bases from V and 10 from J, leaving 14 bases between them.

The chain links TRBV5-1 to TRBJ1-4; D uncertain. Per the germline V gene, CDR1 is SGHRS and CDR2 is YFSETQ. The CDR3 is made up of 17 amino acids. The V gene lost 3 bases and the J gene lost 0 bases, with 15 bases spanning the gap. The CDR3 DNA reads as TGCGCCAGCAGCTCCCCCGCGGGAATCACAACTAATGAAAAACTGTTTTTT. Its translation: CASSSPAGITTNEKLFF.